Shown below are 24 T cell receptor beta chains from a single sample sequenced in a study of blood T cell repertoires in COVID-19. Sequencing used immunoSEQ multiplex PCR; TCRdb keeps in-frame clones, though not all of them. The repertoire consists of some 210,000 clones, with approximately 88% occurring once and the leading ten covering roughly 6%. Material: peripheral blood. The receptors here all came from a man in his sixties who had recovered from COVID-19.

The chain has TRBV18 and TRBJ2-3, with 10 bases identical to TRBD1. V trimming: 4 bases; J trimming: 6 bases; junction bases outside the gene matches: 7. From germline, CDR1 is KGHSH and CDR2 LQKENI. The CDR3 covers 15 residues. This chain's CDR3 is CASSLGQGSLDTQYF. The CDR3 bases are TGTGCCAGCTCACTGGGACAGGGGAGTCTGGATACGCAGTATTTT.

The J gene is TRBJ2-1, the V gene TRBV19; 13 nucleotides agree with TRBD2. CDR3 length equals 19 residues. V trimming: 1 base; J trimming: 0 bases; junction bases outside the gene matches: 6. Per germline, CDR1 LNHDA and CDR2 SQIVND (reference sequence). The CDR3 coding sequence is TGTGCCAGTAGTATAGGGGGACTAGCGGGGTCGAGCTCCTACAATGAGCAGTTCTTC. It specifies CASSIGGLAGSSSYNEQFF.

This clone was observed a single time. For the CDR3, the DNA is TGTGCCAGCAGCGTAGTCGGGGGGGTCCAAGAGACCCAGTACTTC. Protein sequence: CASSVVGGVQETQYF. The gene calls are TRBV9 and TRBJ2-5, with TRBD2 identical over 8 bases. The CDR3 has 15 residues. Germline lookup yields CDR1 SGDLS and CDR2 YYNGEE. Losses at the gene ends were 0 bases for V and 1 base for J; bases not matched to a gene: 2.

This clone occurred once. This chain's CDR3 is CASSHWTGFYGYTF. The CDR3 nucleotides read TGCGCCAGCAGCCATTGGACAGGGTTCTATGGCTACACCTTC. The chain couples TRBV4-1 to TRBJ1-2; 8 bases map to TRBD1. CDR3 length: 14 residues. CDR1 and CDR2 (germline): MGHRA, YSYEKL. The V segment lost 3 bases and the J segment 4 bases; nucleotides outside the gene matches: 4.

The chain uses TRBV4-2 and TRBJ2-7; TRBD2 matches at 10 bases. The CDR3 runs to 16 residues. V lost 1 base, J lost 3 bases, and 6 bases stayed unmatched. CDR1 is LGHNA, CDR2 YNFKEQ, per germline. This CDR3 reads CASSQVGAGGGYEQYF. The CDR3, as DNA: TGTGCCAGCAGCCAAGTCGGAGCGGGAGGGGGCTACGAGCAGTACTTC.

The V gene is TRBV19, the J gene TRBJ1-2, with D maybe TRBD1 (6 bases). CDR3 length: 11 amino acids. Trimming stripped 7 bases from V and 4 bases from J, with 7 bases between. Germline V gives CDR1 LNHDA, CDR2 SQIVND (reference sequence). The CDR3 sequence: CASTGVYGYTF. CDR3 in DNA: TGTGCCAGTACAGGGGTCTATGGCTACACCTTC.

Written as DNA, the CDR3 is TGTGCCAGCAGGGGGACGACAGGGGTGATGGCCGGGGAGCTGTTTTTT. Residues: CASRGTTGVMAGELFF. This chain joins TRBV2 and TRBJ2-2, with 8 bases lining up with TRBD1. Looked up from germline, CDR1 is SNHLY and CDR2 is FYNNEI. CDR3 size: 16 residues. Losses at the gene ends were 6 bases for V and 6 bases for J; bases not matched to a gene: 12.

This clone was seen more than once but under ten times. Sequence at one end of the junction differs from germline and may be a read error. V gene TRBV5-1 combines with J gene TRBJ1-6; possibly TRBD1 for D (5 bases). Germline CDR1 SGHRS, CDR2 YFSETQ. The CDR3 spans 16 residues. CDR3: CASSSNTEATAFRRGF. The CDR3 DNA reads as TGCGCCAGCAGCTCGAATACCGAGGCGACGGCCTTCAGGAGGGGCTTT.

V is TRBV4-1 and J is TRBJ2-3; TRBD2 aligns across 13 bases. CDR1 and CDR2 (germline): MGHRA, YSYEKL. This CDR3 is 13 amino acids long. Trimming removed 3 bases from V and 10 bases from J; junction bases left unmatched: 1. For the CDR3, the DNA is TGCGCCAGCAGCCAGGGACTAGCGGGATCGCAGTATTTT. As protein: CASSQGLAGSQYF.

The rearrangement joins TRBV15 to TRBJ2-3, with 7 bases lining up with TRBD1. From germline, CDR1 is LNHNV and CDR2 YYDKDF (reference sequence). This CDR3 is built from 13 residues. V was pared by 8 bases and J by 2 bases, with 4 bases of the junction left unmatched. Here the CDR3 reads CATGTADTDTQYF. In nucleotides, the CDR3 is TGTGCCACCGGGACAGCCGACACAGATACGCAGTATTTT.

The genes are TRBV12-2 and TRBJ2-1; TRBD2 is the table's D call, not checked against the DNA. TRBV12-2 is assigned pseudogene status. The CDR3 covers 17 residues. The chain's CDR3 is CASRRIEGGLAGGKVVF. As DNA, the CDR3 is TGTGCAAGTCGCCGGATCGAAGGGGGATTAGCGGGAGGGAAAGTGGTCTTC.

V usage is TRBV7-2 and J usage is TRBJ2-7, with 9 bases that match TRBD1. CDR3 length: 15 residues. CDR1 and CDR2 (germline): SGHTA, FQGNSA. The trim removed 5 bases at V and 3 bases at J, leaving 8 bases unmatched. This CDR3 is CASSADRDRVYEQYF. The CDR3 DNA sequence: TGTGCCAGCAGCGCCGACAGGGACAGGGTCTACGAGCAGTACTTC. The full variable domain, with the rest looked up from reference TRBV7-2 and TRBJ2-7, is GAGVSQSPSNKVTEKGKDVELRCDPISGHTALYWYRQSLGQGLEFLIYFQGNSAPDKSGLPSDRFSAERTGGSVSTLTIQRTQQEDSAVYLCASSADRDRVYEQYFGPGTRLTVT.

The chain has TRBV13 and TRBJ1-1, with D tentatively TRBD1 (5 bases). The germline V gene encodes CDR1 PRHDT and CDR2 FYEKMQ (reference sequence). V was pared by 5 bases and J by 1 base, with 11 bases between. This CDR3 has 14 residues. The DNA for the CDR3 is TGTGCCAGCAGCGCCCAAACAGGGAACACTGAAGCTTTCTTT. It translates to CASSAQTGNTEAFF.

The count of this clone is one. J is TRBJ1-6 and V is TRBV6-6, with TRBD1 matching 9 bases. Germline V lookup: CDR1 MNHNY, CDR2 SVGAGI (reference sequence). J was trimmed by 11 bases and V by 4 bases; bases with no gene match: 9. CDR3 length: 15 amino acids. The CDR3 DNA follows: TGTGCCAGCAGTTCTCCGGGACAGGGTGTCCCACCCCTCCACTTT. Protein sequence: CASSSPGQGVPPLHF.

The chain employs TRBV10-3 and TRBJ2-2; tentative D call: TRBD2 (5 bases). This CDR3 region has 17 residues. The V and J ends lost 0 bases and 1 base respectively, with 12 bases between them. The V gene's germline CDR1 is ENHRY and CDR2 SYGVKD. The CDR3 protein is CAISESYRSGNTGELFF. For the CDR3, the DNA is TGTGCCATCAGTGAGTCTTACCGGAGCGGGAACACCGGGGAGCTGTTTTTT.

This clone has more than one count but fewer than ten. The chain is built from TRBV9 and TRBJ1-6; D call uncertain. Trimming removed 0 bases at V and 8 bases at J, with 12 bases between. Per the germline V gene, CDR1 is SGDLS and CDR2 is YYNGEE. The CDR3 is 15 amino acids. DNA for the CDR3: TGTGCCAGCAGCGTAGTATCGTCCCAGGATTCACCCCTCCACTTT. Amino acid sequence: CASSVVSSQDSPLHF. The whole variable domain, filled in from reference TRBV9 and TRBJ1-6, reads DSGVTQTPKHLITATGQRVTLRCSPRSGDLSVYWYQQSLDQGLQFLIQYYNGEERAKGNILERFSAQQFPDLHSELNLSSLELGDSALYFCASSVVSSQDSPLHFGNGTRLTVT.

This chain links TRBV28 with TRBJ1-5; 8 nucleotides agree with TRBD1. The CDR3 runs to 16 residues. Germline trimming cut 6 bases from V and 3 bases from J; bases unmatched to any gene: 10. Germline V CDR1 and CDR2: MDHEN, SYDVKM. CDR3 bases: TGTGCCAGCAGACGAACCGGGACAGGACTCAATCAGCCCCAGCATTTT. Protein sequence: CASRRTGTGLNQPQHF.

The CDR3 nucleotides are TGCGCCAGCAGCCCCCTCCGGGGGGCTGAAGCTTTCTTT. Protein: CASSPLRGAEAFF. This chain joins TRBV4-3 and TRBJ1-1; D might be TRBD1 (5 bases). Between the trimmed V and J ends, which lost 4 bases and 6 bases, there was a span of 12 bases. This CDR3 is 13 amino acids long. Germline CDR1 and CDR2: LGHNA and YSLEER.

V usage is TRBV19 and J usage is TRBJ2-1; D is possibly TRBD1 (6 bases). This CDR3 contains 14 residues. CDR1 and CDR2 from the germline V gene are LNHDA and SQIVND (reference sequence). V lost 4 bases to trimming and J lost 1 base, with 8 bases between them. CDR3 in amino acids: CASSTRGSYNEQFF. DNA for the CDR3: TGTGCCAGTAGTACCAGGGGATCCTACAATGAGCAGTTCTTC. The full variable domain, with the rest looked up from reference TRBV19 and TRBJ2-1, is DGGITQSPKYLFRKEGQNVTLSCEQNLNHDAMYWYRQDPGQGLRLIYYSQIVNDFQKGDIAEGYSVSREKKESFPLTVTSAQKNPTAFYLCASSTRGSYNEQFFGPGTRLTVL.

V and J are TRBV27 and TRBJ1-5, with TRBD1 matching 7 bases. This CDR3 comprises 20 residues. Germline CDR1 reads MNHEY; CDR2 reads SMNVEV (reference sequence). V trimming: 4 bases; J trimming: 1 base; junction bases outside the gene matches: 19. CDR3 in DNA: TGTGCCAGCAGTTCGAACCGGGACAGACCTTCAGGAATGAGCAATCAGCCCCAGCATTTT. Translating gives CASSSNRDRPSGMSNQPQHF.

This clone was seen only once. This CDR3 is CASSRDRATSYEQYF. Here the CDR3 DNA reads TGTGCCAGCAGTAGGGACAGGGCCACCTCCTACGAGCAGTACTTC. The genes are TRBV27 and TRBJ2-7, with 9 bases aligning to TRBD1. This CDR3 contains 15 residues. Germline V CDR1 and CDR2: MNHEY, SMNVEV (reference sequence). V lost 5 bases, J lost 0 bases, and 5 bases stayed unmatched.

The rearrangement links TRBV10-3 to TRBJ1-1, with 10 bases fitting TRBD1. The CDR3 extends over 15 amino acids. V shed 8 bases and J 0 bases; nucleotides not matched to a gene: 6. Germline values: CDR1 ENHRY, CDR2 SYGVKD. DNA for the CDR3: TGTGCCATCGGACAGGGGGGTCCCATGAACACTGAAGCTTTCTTT. It is translated as CAIGQGGPMNTEAFF.

With respect to this clone: The same CDR3 also results from other DNA sequences found in this sample. V and J are TRBV2 and TRBJ2-2; 7 nucleotides match TRBD1. This CDR3 has 15 residues. J was trimmed by 0 bases and V by 5 bases; bases with no gene match: 3. CDR1 is SNHLY and CDR2 is FYNNEI in the germline V gene. The CDR3 sequence is CASSRDRANTGELFF. CDR3 coding DNA: TGTGCCAGCAGTCGGGACAGAGCGAACACCGGGGAGCTGTTTTTT.

The V call is TRBV27, the J call TRBJ1-2; D is perhaps TRBD1 (6 bases). The CDR3 contains 12 residues. Trimming cost V 5 bases and J 8 bases, with 12 bases left between them. The germline V gene encodes CDR1 MNHEY and CDR2 SMNVEV (reference sequence). The CDR3 DNA reads TGTGCCAGCAGTCCAGGGGCCGGGGGCTACACCTTC. Amino acid sequence: CASSPGAGGYTF.